The clone carrying this TCR beta chain was seen once. Its antigen is currently unknown. CDR3 size: 18 residues. Per germline, CDR1 SGHVS and CDR2 FNYEAQ. Unmatched junction bases numbered 9, after V lost 3 bases and J lost 0 bases. This sample was taken from a study of graft-versus-host responses after intestinal transplantation. Profiling relied on immunoSEQ multiplex PCR, and the TCRdb table lists in-frame clones only, not all of them. The table records just over 95,000 clones, roughly 92% of them present only once. The chain joins TRBV7-6 to TRBJ2-7; 12 bases are shared with TRBD2. Sequenced material: unstimulated CD4+ T cells sorted from spleen or lymph node cells, taken before intestinal transplant. The clonotype originates from a human donor who received an intestinal transplant. CDR3 nucleotide sequence: TGTGCCAGCAGCTTCCGTGGCCTAGCGGGAGGGAGCTCCTACGAGCAGTACTTC. It is translated as CASSFRGLAGGSSYEQYF.